The 20 T cell receptor beta chains in this list originate from one sample, sequenced in a study of cytomegalovirus exposure and HLA in healthy donors. The PCR used 60 Vbeta and 13 Jbeta primers. Profiled with immunoSEQ multiplex PCR; TCRdb holds only in-frame clones, not every one. Found here are around 200,000 clones, around 80% of them singletons; the top ten hold 0.2% to 0.25%. The sequencing sample was made of PBMCs. The receptors come from a girl aged 2 to 9 in good health and CMV-seronegative.

This chain links TRBV5-4 with TRBJ1-2; the D is unclear. The V end was cut by 0 bases, the J end by 8 bases, with 14 bases between. This CDR3 has 14 amino acids. The germline CDR1 and CDR2 sequences are SGHNT and YYREEE (reference sequence). CDR3 sequence (DNA): TGTGCCAGCAGCTTGGCCGGGAAGGTTTACGGCTACACCTTC. It is translated as CASSLAGKVYGYTF.

The rearrangement uses TRBV15 and TRBJ1-2; D is possibly TRBD1 (5 bases). Trimming took 0 bases from V and 8 from J, leaving 7 bases between them. Germline V gene data show CDR1 as LNHNV and CDR2 as YYDKDF (reference sequence). The CDR3 contains 12 residues. DNA of the CDR3: TGTGCCACCAGCAGAGATAGGGGCGGCTACACCTTC. It is translated as CATSRDRGGYTF.

The chain uses TRBV14 and TRBJ2-7; 12 bases fit TRBD2. V shed 4 bases and J 2 bases; nucleotides not matched to a gene: 3. Per the germline V gene, CDR1 is SGHDN and CDR2 is FVKESK. This CDR3 spans 15 amino acids. The DNA of the CDR3 is TGTGCCAGCAGCCCCCGACTAGCGGGGGCCTACGAGCAGTACTTC. It specifies CASSPRLAGAYEQYF.

This chain joins TRBV2 and TRBJ1-1; 7 bases match TRBD1. CDR1 is SNHLY and CDR2 is FYNNEI in the germline V gene. V shed 6 bases, J shed 2 bases, and the junction held 9 bases outside the gene matches. The CDR3 is 15 amino acids. The CDR3 here is CASRTQTGVNTEAFF. Written as DNA, the CDR3 is TGTGCCAGCAGAACACAAACAGGGGTTAACACTGAAGCTTTCTTT.

Comment on this clone: One end of the junction varies from germline; a read error may be responsible. CDR3 nucleotides: TGTTCCAGCAGCTTAGGTCGGGGTGAGCAGTTCTTC. This sequence encodes CSSSLGRGEQFF. This chain links TRBV7-9 with TRBJ2-1, with D possibly being TRBD2 (5 bases). Germline CDR1 SEHNR, CDR2 FQNEAQ (reference sequence). The CDR3 has 12 amino acids.

Note on this clone: A read error may produce the germline difference seen at one junction end. CDR3 sequence: CSSSLVLGREGDEAFF. DNA for the CDR3: TGTTCCAGCAGCTTAGTTTTGGGCAGGGAAGGAGATGAAGCTTTCTTT. The J gene is TRBJ1-1, the V gene TRBV7-9; perhaps TRBD1 as D (5 bases). The CDR3 has 16 amino acids. The V gene's germline CDR1 is SEHNR and CDR2 FQNEAQ (reference sequence).

CDR3 DNA: TGTGCCAGCAGTTTATCGGGACAGGGAGTAGCTACAGATACGCAGTATTTT. Protein: CASSLSGQGVATDTQYF. This rearrangement joins TRBV27 to TRBJ2-3, with 9 positions matching TRBD1. The CDR3 length is 17 residues. Unmatched junction bases numbered 7, after V lost 0 bases and J lost 3 bases. CDR1 is MNHEY, CDR2 SMNVEV, per germline (reference sequence).

The V and J genes are TRBV4-1 and TRBJ2-5; possibly TRBD2 for D (5 bases). This CDR3 spans 13 amino acids. The V gene lost 3 bases and the J gene lost 1 base, with 6 bases spanning the gap. Germline values: CDR1 MGHRA, CDR2 YSYEKL. The CDR3 here is CASSQSGQETQYF. CDR3 in DNA: TGCGCCAGCAGCCAGAGCGGCCAAGAGACCCAGTACTTC.

The chain links TRBV5-1 to TRBJ2-3, with 12 bases lining up with TRBD2. Germline-derived CDR1 and CDR2 are SGHRS and YFSETQ. J lost 6 bases, V lost 4 bases, and 3 bases had no gene match. The length of the CDR3 is 14 residues. The CDR3 DNA is TGCGCCAGCAGCCGGACTAGCGGGGCGGATACGCAGTATTTT. Translated, it gives CASSRTSGADTQYF.

This clone was counted between two and nine times. V and J are TRBV27 and TRBJ2-7; D not certain. CDR1 is MNHEY and CDR2 is SMNVEV in the germline V gene (reference sequence). V dropped 2 bases and J dropped 3 bases, with 14 bases sitting between them. The CDR3 runs to 15 residues. The CDR3 nucleotides read TGTGCCAGCAGTTTAGTCCCCGTAGCCGACTACGAGCAGTACTTC. Translated: CASSLVPVADYEQYF.

The gene calls are TRBV5-1 and TRBJ1-1, with D maybe TRBD1 (5 bases). CDR1 is SGHRS, CDR2 YFSETQ, per germline. CDR3 length equals 16 residues. V was clipped by 6 bases and J by 1 base, with 19 bases between them. CDR3 sequence: CASTLRGGVTNTEAFF. DNA for the CDR3: TGCGCCAGCACCCTTCGCGGAGGGGTAACGAACACTGAAGCTTTCTTT.

The chain employs TRBV2 and TRBJ2-1, with 14 nucleotides matching TRBD2. The J segment lost 8 bases and the V segment lost 4 bases, leaving 4 bases of the junction unmatched. The CDR3 is made up of 15 amino acids. The germline gives CDR1 SNHLY, CDR2 FYNNEI. CDR3 residues: CASSGLAGGTHEQFF. CDR3 DNA sequence: TGTGCCAGCAGTGGACTAGCGGGAGGGACCCATGAGCAGTTCTTC.

A single count supports this clone. The chain employs TRBV10-3 and TRBJ2-3; D is perhaps TRBD1 (5 bases). The CDR3 consists of 15 residues. Trimming removed 8 bases from V and 1 base from J, with 16 bases in between. Per the germline V gene, CDR1 is ENHRY and CDR2 is SYGVKD. CDR3 region: CAIGSDIYRTDTQYF. DNA of the CDR3: TGTGCCATCGGATCGGACATCTATCGCACAGATACGCAGTATTTT.

The chain has TRBV7-9 and TRBJ2-2; TRBD1 might be the D (6 bases). V lost 3 bases to trimming and J lost 4 bases, with 15 bases between them. The CDR3 length is 16 residues. Per the germline V gene, CDR1 is SEHNR and CDR2 is FQNEAQ (reference sequence). CDR3 DNA: TGTGCCAGCAGCTTGGACCAGGACAGACCCACCGGGGAGCTGTTTTTT. Its translation: CASSLDQDRPTGELFF.

As regards this clone: The sample holds other DNA sequences that translate to the same CDR3. The rearrangement uses TRBV7-8 and TRBJ2-1; D unclear. Germline V gene data show CDR1 as SGHVS and CDR2 as FQNEAQ. This CDR3 has 12 amino acids. V was trimmed by 2 bases and J by 12 bases, leaving 11 bases between them. The CDR3 sequence: CASSLLAAGQFF. As DNA, the CDR3 is TGTGCCAGCAGCTTACTGGCGGCCGGGCAGTTCTTC. The full variable domain, rest sourced from reference TRBV7-8 and TRBJ2-1, is GAGVSQSPRYKVAKRGQDVALRCDPISGHVSLFWYQQALGQGPEFLTYFQNEAQLDKSGLPSDRFFAERPEGSVSTLKIQRTQQEDSAVYLCASSLLAAGQFFGPGTRLTVL.

The chain combines TRBV6-5 with TRBJ1-2; no definite D call. Germline V gene sequence: CDR1 MNHEY, CDR2 SVGAGI. The CDR3 is made up of 15 amino acids. Trimming cost V 4 bases and J 2 bases, with 14 bases left between them. CDR3 bases: TGTGCCAGCAGTTTCTCTCCTCCGGGGAACTATGGCTACACCTTC. It codes for CASSFSPPGNYGYTF.

As to this clone: The same CDR3 also results from other DNA sequences found in this sample. The chain is built from TRBV15 and TRBJ1-1; a possible D gene is TRBD1 (6 bases). With 0 bases removed from V and 1 base from J, the gap between germline ends came to 6 bases. CDR1 LNHNV and CDR2 YYDKDF come from the germline V gene (reference sequence). This CDR3 is 14 amino acids long. CDR3 DNA sequence: TGTGCCACCAGCAGAGACAGGGGGAACACTGAAGCTTTCTTT. This encodes CATSRDRGNTEAFF.

V and J are TRBV4-2 and TRBJ2-5; 9 bases fit TRBD1. The CDR3 length is 14 residues. Looked up from germline, CDR1 is LGHNA and CDR2 is YNFKEQ. J was trimmed by 11 bases and V by 0 bases; bases with no gene match: 7. The CDR3 region has the DNA TGTGCCAGCAGCCAAGATGTACAGGGGGCGCGGCAGTACTTC. It is translated as CASSQDVQGARQYF.

This chain links TRBV27 with TRBJ2-5, with 10 bases aligning to TRBD2. Germline trimming cut 6 bases from V and 2 bases from J; bases unmatched to any gene: 6. Germline V gene sequence: CDR1 MNHEY, CDR2 SMNVEV (reference sequence). The CDR3 runs 15 residues. Here the CDR3 DNA reads TGTGCCAGCAGCCAGGGGACTAGCGTTCAAGAGACCCAGTACTTC. Translation: CASSQGTSVQETQYF.

This clone showed up just a few times. The rearrangement links TRBV20-1 to TRBJ1-1; D is uncertain. Germline V gene lookup returns CDR1 DFQATT and CDR2 SNEGSKA (reference sequence). The CDR3 runs to 11 residues. Trimming took 0 bases from V and 6 from J, leaving 5 bases between them. CDR3 DNA sequence: TGCAGTGCTAGAGATGGCTCTGAAGCTTTCTTT. Its translation: CSARDGSEAFF.